This T cell receptor (beta chain) was found in a study of PD-1 blockade in classical Hodgkin lymphoma. Study at large: Every 2 weeks, patients had 3 mg/kg nivolumab intravenously. General observations from the study: Significantly greater TCR diversity emerged by C4D1 in CD4+ cells but not CD8+ cells. Initiation of nivolumab under 1 year after ASCT led to exclusion of patients.

The method was immunoSEQ multiplex PCR; TCRdb's version includes in-frame clones alone and lacks a portion of them. Found here are about 110,000 clones, around 89% of them singletons; the top ten hold about 20%. No patient escaped relapse after autologous stem cell transplantation, and brentuximab vedotin exposure varied. Trimming shortened V by 0 bases and J by 7 bases, and 17 bases separated the two germline ends. The CDR3 spans 15 residues. The germline gives CDR1 SGHRS, CDR2 YFSETQ. A word on this clone: Its specificity is not known.

This chain links TRBV5-1 with TRBJ2-7; D is unresolved. The sample was peripheral blood mononuclear cells (PBMCs), taken before the second cycle of nivolumab. This TCR was recovered from a human donor with classical Hodgkin lymphoma. CDR3 amino acids: CASSLARRAAEEQYF. The CDR3 DNA sequence: TGCGCCAGCAGCTTGGCCAGACGGGCGGCGGAAGAGCAGTACTTC. Using reference TRBV5-1 and TRBJ2-7 for the parts outside the CDR3, the full variable domain is KAGVTQTPRYLIKTRGQQVTLSCSPISGHRSVSWYQQTPGQGLQFLFEYFSETQRNKGNFPGRFSGRQFSNSRSEMNVSTLELGDSALYLCASSLARRAAEEQYFGPGTRLTVT.